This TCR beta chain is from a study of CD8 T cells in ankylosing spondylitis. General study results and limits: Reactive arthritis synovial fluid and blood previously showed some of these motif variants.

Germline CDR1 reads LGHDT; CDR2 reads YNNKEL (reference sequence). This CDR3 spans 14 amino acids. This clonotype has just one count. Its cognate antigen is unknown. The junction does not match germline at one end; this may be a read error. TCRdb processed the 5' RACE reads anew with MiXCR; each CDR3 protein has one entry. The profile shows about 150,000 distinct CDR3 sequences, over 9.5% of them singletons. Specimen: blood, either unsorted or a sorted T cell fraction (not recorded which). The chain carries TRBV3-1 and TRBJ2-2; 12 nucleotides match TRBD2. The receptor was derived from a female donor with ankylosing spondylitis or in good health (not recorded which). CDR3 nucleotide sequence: TGTGCCAGCAGCGGACTAGCGGGAACCGTGGAGCTGTTTTTT. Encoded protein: CASSGLAGTVELFF.